The entry that follows covers one T cell receptor beta chain sequence. As yet, its antigen is unknown. This specimen belongs to a study of cytomegalovirus exposure and HLA in healthy donors. Overall study context: Within an early data release were approximately 85 million unique TCRs drawn from HLA-typed donors. The study, taken as a whole, reports: The Asian-associated ancestry cluster reportedly had fewer N-insertions than the approximately 700-donor mean in a later analysis.

V shed 3 bases and J shed 8 bases, with 13 bases lying between them. This CDR3 region has 13 residues. Germline V lookup: CDR1 MDHEN, CDR2 SYDVKM. The PCR used 60 Vbeta and 13 Jbeta primers. Measured with immunoSEQ multiplex PCR; TCRdb has only the in-frame clones, and not every one. The sample has roughly 280,000 clones, about 66% seen once; the top ten hold around 2%. Sequenced sample: PBMCs. The chain employs TRBV28 and TRBJ1-2; D gene ambiguous. This TCR was recovered from a female donor in good health and CMV-seronegative. CDR3 coding DNA: TGTGCCAGCAGTTTTGGAGGAGCTGGGGGCTACACCTTC. Translating it yields CASSFGGAGGYTF.